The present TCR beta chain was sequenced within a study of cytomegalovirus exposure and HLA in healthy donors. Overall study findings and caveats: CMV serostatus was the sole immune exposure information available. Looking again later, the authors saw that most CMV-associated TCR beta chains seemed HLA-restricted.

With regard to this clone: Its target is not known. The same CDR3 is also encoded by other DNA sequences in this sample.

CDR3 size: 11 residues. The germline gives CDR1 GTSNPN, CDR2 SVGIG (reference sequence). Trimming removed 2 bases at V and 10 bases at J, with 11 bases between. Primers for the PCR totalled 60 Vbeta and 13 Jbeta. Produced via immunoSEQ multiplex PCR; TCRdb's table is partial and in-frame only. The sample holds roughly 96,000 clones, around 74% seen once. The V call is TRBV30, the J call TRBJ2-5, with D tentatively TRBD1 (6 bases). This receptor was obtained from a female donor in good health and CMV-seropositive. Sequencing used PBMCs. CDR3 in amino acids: CAWSQDSVQYF. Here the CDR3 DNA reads TGTGCCTGGAGTCAGGACAGCGTCCAGTACTTC.